This TCR beta chain was sequenced in a study of neurological immune-mediated disorders. Study results and limitations: None of the CDR3 amino acid sequences found in expanded clones was shared across subjects. This suggests that the TCR-beta repertoires were private in all groups. Levels of TCR clonal expansion peaked in HTLV-1-associated myelopathy and reached their lowest in multiple sclerosis, under those of healthy controls.

cDNA synthesis was performed by 5'RACE with 10-nucleotide random UMIs. In TCRdb, the 5' RACE reads were re-called with MiXCR into one record per CDR3 protein. The sample yields under 50,000 distinct CDR3 sequences, roughly 26% seen once. The V end lost 3 bases, the J end lost 8 bases, and 15 bases lay between the germline ends. Germline CDR1 is SGHDT and CDR2 is YYEEEE. The CDR3 runs 14 residues. With regard to this clonotype: The antigen is not known.

The TCR comes from a woman between 70 and 85 years old in good health. The sequenced sample was PBMCs. The rearrangement links TRBV5-6 to TRBJ2-1; no clear D. CDR3 nucleotides: TGTGCCAGCAGCTCTGCTAGTGGCCCACATGAGCAGTTCTTC. The encoded protein is CASSSASGPHEQFF.